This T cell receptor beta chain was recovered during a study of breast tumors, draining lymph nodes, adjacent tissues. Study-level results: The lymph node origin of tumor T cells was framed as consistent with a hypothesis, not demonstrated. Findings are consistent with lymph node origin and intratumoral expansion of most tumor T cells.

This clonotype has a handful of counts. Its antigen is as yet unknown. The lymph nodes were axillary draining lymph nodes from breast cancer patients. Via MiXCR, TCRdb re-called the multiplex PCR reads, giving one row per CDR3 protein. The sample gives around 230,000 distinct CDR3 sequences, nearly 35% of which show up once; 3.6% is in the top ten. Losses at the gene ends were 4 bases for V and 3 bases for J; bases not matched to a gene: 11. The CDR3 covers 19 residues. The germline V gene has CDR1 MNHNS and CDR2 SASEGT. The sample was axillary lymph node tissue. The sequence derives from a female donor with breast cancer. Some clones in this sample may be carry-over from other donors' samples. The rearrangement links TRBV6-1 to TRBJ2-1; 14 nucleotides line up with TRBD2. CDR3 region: CASSGGLAGASRRYNEQFF. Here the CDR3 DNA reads TGTGCCAGCAGTGGGGGACTAGCGGGAGCATCAAGGCGCTACAATGAGCAGTTCTTC.